This is a list of T cell receptor beta chains from one sample in a study of T cell responses to AZD1222 COVID-19 vaccine. This table comes from immunoSEQ multiplex PCR, and its TCRdb copy is limited to in-frame clones, with some not included. The table records 110,000 or so clones, about 87% of them present only once. The sequencing used peripheral blood, collected 28 days after the second AZD1222 dose. The receptors here all came from an adult who received the AZD1222 COVID-19 vaccine. The CDR3 runs from the conserved cysteine through the conserved F or W. Each record gives: V gene, D gene, J gene, clone size, CDR3 DNA, CDR3 protein. D genes are given only for firm matches. Clone size is stated in some rows and not others, as once, few, many or a class when expanded.

v_gene: TRBV11-2; d_gene: NA; j_gene: TRBJ2-7; abundance: NA; CDR3nt: TGTGCCAGCAGCGGGGGGAGCGGTTATGCCTACGAGCAGTACTTC; CDR3aa: CASSGGSGYAYEQYF
v_gene: TRBV28; d_gene: NA; j_gene: TRBJ2-1; abundance: NA; CDR3nt: TGTGCCAGCAGTACCCCCGTGGGGGCTCGTGAGCAGTTCTTC; CDR3aa: CASSTPVGAREQFF
v_gene: TRBV20-1; d_gene: TRBD1; j_gene: TRBJ1-2; abundance: NA; CDR3nt: TGCAGTGCTGACAGGGTTTTTGGCTACACCTTC; CDR3aa: CSADRVFGYTF
v_gene: TRBV20-1; d_gene: NA; j_gene: TRBJ1-2; abundance: NA; CDR3nt: TGCAGTGCTAGTCCATTTAACCCCGAGGGGCGAAGCTATGGCTACACCTTC; CDR3aa: CSASPFNPEGRSYGYTF
v_gene: TRBV7-2; d_gene: NA; j_gene: TRBJ1-5; abundance: NA; CDR3nt: TGTGCCAGCAGCTCACACGGGGCGAGTCAGCCCCAGCATTTT; CDR3aa: CASSSHGASQPQHF
v_gene: TRBV29-1; d_gene: NA; j_gene: TRBJ1-1; abundance: NA; CDR3nt: TGCAGCGTTGAATTGGGGGGGAACACTGAAGCTTTCTTT; CDR3aa: CSVELGGNTEAFF
v_gene: TRBV6-4; d_gene: NA; j_gene: TRBJ2-1; abundance: NA; CDR3nt: TGTGCCAGCAGTGACCGGGACAACAATGAGCAGTTCTTC; CDR3aa: CASSDRDNNEQFF
v_gene: TRBV28; d_gene: NA; j_gene: TRBJ1-5; abundance: once; CDR3nt: TGTGCCAGCAGTTTAGGGGTTCAGCCCCAGCATTTT; CDR3aa: CASSLGVQPQHF
v_gene: TRBV18; d_gene: NA; j_gene: TRBJ2-7; abundance: NA; CDR3nt: TGTGCCAGCTCACGGGACAACTCCTACGAGCAGTACTTC; CDR3aa: CASSRDNSYEQYF
v_gene: TRBV3-1/TRBV3-2; d_gene: NA; j_gene: TRBJ2-6; abundance: NA; CDR3nt: TGTGCCAGCAGCCACCGACAGGCATCGATCTCTGGGGCCAACGTCCTGACTTTC; CDR3aa: CASSHRQASISGANVLTF
v_gene: TRBV6-6; d_gene: NA; j_gene: TRBJ1-5; abundance: NA; CDR3nt: TGTGCCAGCAGTTACGCCGATCAGCCCCAGCATTTT; CDR3aa: CASSYADQPQHF
v_gene: TRBV5-1; d_gene: TRBD2; j_gene: TRBJ2-3; abundance: once; CDR3nt: TGCGCCAGCAGCTCCGGACTAGCTGGGACAGATACGCAGTATTTT; CDR3aa: CASSSGLAGTDTQYF
v_gene: TRBV10-2; d_gene: NA; j_gene: TRBJ2-7; abundance: NA; CDR3nt: TGCGCCACCAGCCCCGGGGGCCCCTACGAGCAGTACTTC; CDR3aa: CATSPGGPYEQYF
v_gene: TRBV5-4; d_gene: TRBD2; j_gene: TRBJ2-3; abundance: NA; CDR3nt: TGTGCCAGCAGCTTACGGGACTACCACACAGATACGCAGTATTTT; CDR3aa: CASSLRDYHTDTQYF
v_gene: TRBV4-1; d_gene: NA; j_gene: TRBJ2-2; abundance: NA; CDR3nt: TGCGCCAGCAGCCAAGGTTGGGGGACCACCGGGGAGCTGTTTTTT; CDR3aa: CASSQGWGTTGELFF
v_gene: TRBV27; d_gene: NA; j_gene: TRBJ2-3; abundance: NA; CDR3nt: TGTGCCAGCAGCCAGCAGAGTGTGGGGGATACGCAGTATTTT; CDR3aa: CASSQQSVGDTQYF
v_gene: TRBV19; d_gene: TRBD1; j_gene: TRBJ1-1; abundance: once; CDR3nt: TGTGCCAGTACCCGCTCGAGACAGGGGAACACTGAAGCTTTCTTT; CDR3aa: CASTRSRQGNTEAFF
v_gene: TRBV18; d_gene: NA; j_gene: TRBJ2-4; abundance: few; CDR3nt: TGTGCCAGCTCACCCAGTGTTTCGAGTAATATAGCCAAAAACATTCAGTACTTC; CDR3aa: CASSPSVSSNIAKNIQYF
v_gene: TRBV6-5; d_gene: NA; j_gene: TRBJ1-6; abundance: NA; CDR3nt: TGTGCCAGCAGTTTCCGCGAGGGTTCACCCCTCCACTTT; CDR3aa: CASSFREGSPLHF
v_gene: TRBV6-5; d_gene: NA; j_gene: TRBJ2-3; abundance: NA; CDR3nt: TGTGCCAGCAGTAAACACCAGGGAACCGATACGCAGTATTTT; CDR3aa: CASSKHQGTDTQYF
v_gene: TRBV18; d_gene: NA; j_gene: TRBJ1-2; abundance: NA; CDR3nt: TGTGCCAGCTCACCACCTCTAGGGGGAGGAAACTATGGCTACACCTTC; CDR3aa: CASSPPLGGGNYGYTF
v_gene: TRBV7-2; d_gene: NA; j_gene: TRBJ1-1; abundance: NA; CDR3nt: TGTGCCAGCAGCTCGGGACCGGTGAACACTGAAGCTTTCTTT; CDR3aa: CASSSGPVNTEAFF
v_gene: TRBV12-3/TRBV12-4; d_gene: NA; j_gene: TRBJ1-2; abundance: NA; CDR3nt: TGTGCCAGCAGTTTAGTCGTCAGGGGTGGCTACACCTTC; CDR3aa: CASSLVVRGGYTF
v_gene: TRBV6-2/TRBV6-3; d_gene: NA; j_gene: TRBJ1-1; abundance: NA; CDR3nt: TGTGCCAGCAGTTACAGGCAGGGCAGCGTGAACACTGAAGCTTTCTTT; CDR3aa: CASSYRQGSVNTEAFF
v_gene: TRBV9; d_gene: TRBD2; j_gene: TRBJ2-3; abundance: NA; CDR3nt: TGTGCCAGCAGCCCACCAGCGGGGGGGAGCACAGATACGCAGTATTTT; CDR3aa: CASSPPAGGSTDTQYF
v_gene: TRBV6-1; d_gene: TRBD1; j_gene: TRBJ2-7; abundance: NA; CDR3nt: TGTGCCAGCAGTGAGAGACCCCCCACCGGGACAGGGGTAAACGAGCAGTACTTC; CDR3aa: CASSERPPTGTGVNEQYF
v_gene: TRBV15; d_gene: NA; j_gene: TRBJ1-3; abundance: NA; CDR3nt: TGTGCCACCAGCGTCCAGGGTTCTGGAAACACCATATATTTT; CDR3aa: CATSVQGSGNTIYF
v_gene: TRBV9; d_gene: NA; j_gene: TRBJ2-7; abundance: NA; CDR3nt: TGTGCCAGCAGCCCCTACAGGGAGAGCTCCTACGAGCAGTACTTC; CDR3aa: CASSPYRESSYEQYF
v_gene: TRBV5-1; d_gene: NA; j_gene: TRBJ2-2; abundance: NA; CDR3nt: TGCGCCAGCAGCTTGGACAGTTTTTCTAGAACGAACACCGGGGAGCTGTTTTTT; CDR3aa: CASSLDSFSRTNTGELFF
v_gene: TRBV6-4; d_gene: TRBD1; j_gene: TRBJ2-2; abundance: NA; CDR3nt: TGTGCCAGCAGTCGTCAGGGGGCTAACACCGGGGAGCTGTTTTTT; CDR3aa: CASSRQGANTGELFF
v_gene: TRBV7-2; d_gene: NA; j_gene: TRBJ1-3; abundance: NA; CDR3nt: TGTGCCAGCAGCTTAGGGGTCCCTGGAAACACCATATATTTT; CDR3aa: CASSLGVPGNTIYF
v_gene: TRBV10-3; d_gene: NA; j_gene: TRBJ2-3; abundance: NA; CDR3nt: TGTGCCATCAGTGAGTTTACGACAGGCACAGATACGCAGTATTTT; CDR3aa: CAISEFTTGTDTQYF
v_gene: TRBV6-5; d_gene: NA; j_gene: TRBJ1-5; abundance: NA; CDR3nt: TGTGCCAGCAGCCGGGACAGCAATCAGCCCCAGCATTTT; CDR3aa: CASSRDSNQPQHF
v_gene: TRBV7-9; d_gene: NA; j_gene: TRBJ1-3; abundance: NA; CDR3nt: TGTGCCAGCAGGAGCGGGACCATGGGGTCTGGAAACACCATATATTTT; CDR3aa: CASRSGTMGSGNTIYF
v_gene: TRBV6-5; d_gene: NA; j_gene: TRBJ1-5; abundance: once; CDR3nt: TGTGCCAGCAGCCGCAGGGGAAATAGCAATCAGCCCCAGCATTTT; CDR3aa: CASSRRGNSNQPQHF
v_gene: TRBV5-1; d_gene: TRBD1; j_gene: TRBJ1-4; abundance: NA; CDR3nt: TGCGCCAGCAGCTGGGGGACAGGGACTGAAAAACTGTTTTTT; CDR3aa: CASSWGTGTEKLFF
v_gene: TRBV5-6; d_gene: NA; j_gene: TRBJ2-1; abundance: NA; CDR3nt: TGTGCCAGCAGCTTGGAGGGTGGGGCGCGGTACAATGAGCAGTTCTTC; CDR3aa: CASSLEGGARYNEQFF
v_gene: TRBV5-3; d_gene: NA; j_gene: TRBJ1-6; abundance: NA; CDR3nt: TGTGCCAGAAGCCCCGAACGGACAGATCATTATCTGTATAATTCACCCCTCCACTTT; CDR3aa: CARSPERTDHYLYNSPLHF
v_gene: TRBV4-3; d_gene: TRBD1; j_gene: TRBJ1-2; abundance: NA; CDR3nt: TGCGCCAGCAGCCTTCTTCAGGGACAGGAAAACTATGGCTACACCTTC; CDR3aa: CASSLLQGQENYGYTF
v_gene: TRBV7-2; d_gene: NA; j_gene: TRBJ1-6; abundance: NA; CDR3nt: TGTGCCAGCAGACCCCCGGGGCAGTTATATTCACCCCTCCACTTT; CDR3aa: CASRPPGQLYSPLHF
v_gene: TRBV6-1; d_gene: NA; j_gene: TRBJ1-6; abundance: NA; CDR3nt: TGTGCCAGCAGTGAGACTCTCCCGGGTCAGTCACCCCTCCACTTT; CDR3aa: CASSETLPGQSPLHF
v_gene: TRBV5-1; d_gene: NA; j_gene: TRBJ2-5; abundance: NA; CDR3nt: TGCGCCAGCAGCCCAGGCTGGGGAGGCCAAGAGACCCAGTACTTC; CDR3aa: CASSPGWGGQETQYF
v_gene: TRBV9; d_gene: NA; j_gene: TRBJ2-3; abundance: NA; CDR3nt: TGTGCCAGCAGCAAGGAGGGCATCGATACGCAGTATTTT; CDR3aa: CASSKEGIDTQYF
v_gene: TRBV5-5; d_gene: TRBD2; j_gene: TRBJ2-1; abundance: NA; CDR3nt: TGTGCCAGCAGCTTAGGGTCGGCGGGGGGCCGAGGTGAGCAGTTCTTC; CDR3aa: CASSLGSAGGRGEQFF
v_gene: TRBV11-2; d_gene: NA; j_gene: TRBJ1-5; abundance: NA; CDR3nt: TGTGCCAGCAGCTCCTCGACAGATCAGCCCCAGCATTTT; CDR3aa: CASSSSTDQPQHF
v_gene: TRBV7-2; d_gene: TRBD2; j_gene: TRBJ2-5; abundance: NA; CDR3nt: TGTGCCAGCAGCTATACTAGCGGGGGGGCCGGAGAGACCCAGTACTTC; CDR3aa: CASSYTSGGAGETQYF
v_gene: TRBV6-5; d_gene: NA; j_gene: TRBJ1-2; abundance: NA; CDR3nt: TGTGCCAGCAGCCAAGGGACAACTAATAACTATGGCTACACCTTC; CDR3aa: CASSQGTTNNYGYTF
v_gene: TRBV29-1; d_gene: NA; j_gene: TRBJ1-2; abundance: NA; CDR3nt: TGCAGCGTTTTTGAGGGTGGCTACACCTTC; CDR3aa: CSVFEGGYTF
v_gene: TRBV6-5; d_gene: TRBD1; j_gene: TRBJ1-2; abundance: NA; CDR3nt: TGTGCCAGCAGTTCGACCGGGACAGGGTTTATAGATGGCTACACCTTC; CDR3aa: CASSSTGTGFIDGYTF
v_gene: TRBV19; d_gene: NA; j_gene: TRBJ2-5; abundance: NA; CDR3nt: TGTGCCAGTAGTGAACGGGAGACCCAGTACTTC; CDR3aa: CASSERETQYF
v_gene: TRBV7-3; d_gene: NA; j_gene: TRBJ2-3; abundance: few; CDR3nt: TGTGCCAGCAGCGCGACTCAGATTCACACAGATACGCAGTATTTT; CDR3aa: CASSATQIHTDTQYF
v_gene: TRBV6-6; d_gene: NA; j_gene: TRBJ1-1; abundance: NA; CDR3nt: TGTGCCAGCGCGTTAACAGTGGATGAAGCTTTCTTT; CDR3aa: CASALTVDEAFF
v_gene: TRBV6-1; d_gene: TRBD2; j_gene: TRBJ2-3; abundance: NA; CDR3nt: TGTGCCAGCAGTGACTTAGCGGGGGCTAGCACAGATACGCAGTATTTT; CDR3aa: CASSDLAGASTDTQYF